These T cell receptor beta chains were read from a single sample in a study of cytomegalovirus exposure and HLA in healthy donors. Repertoires were generated with immunoSEQ multiplex PCR, while TCRdb's copy carries only in-frame clones and drops some. Of roughly 52,000 clones listed, 78% are singletons. The specimen was PBMCs. Receptors originate from a female donor in good health and CMV-seronegative. CDR3s include the opening cysteine and the closing phenylalanine or tryptophan. A D gene is named only where the DNA matches it firmly. The size of a clone is reported for some rows only, either as once, few or many, or as a class for expanded clones.

V gene	J gene	D gene	clone size	CDR3 protein
TRBV5-1	TRBJ2-6	.	.	CASSLGQVPGANVLTF
TRBV19	TRBJ1-1	TRBD1	.	CASSTSTGGSRYTEAFF
TRBV5-1	TRBJ1-2	.	.	CASSSMGDYGYTF
TRBV10-1	TRBJ1-3	.	.	CASDPGSYGNTIYF
TRBV7-9	TRBJ1-2	.	.	CASTNGGGVIGSNYGYTF
TRBV6-1	TRBJ2-1	TRBD2	once	CASSEASGYNEQFF
TRBV4-3	TRBJ2-1	TRBD2	few	CASSLPVAGGSSYNEQFF
TRBV2	TRBJ2-1	.	.	CASLREINNEQFF
TRBV4-2	TRBJ2-1	.	.	CASSPRSSYNEQFF
TRBV7-2	TRBJ1-4	TRBD1	.	CASSPDRGNEKLFF
TRBV7-2	TRBJ1-6	.	few	CASTISQGRNSPLHF
TRBV5-1	TRBJ2-1	TRBD2	.	CASSLPLTSGGAGRNEQFF
TRBV7-9	TRBJ1-1	TRBD1	once	CASSSGQETFF
TRBV2	TRBJ1-2	.	once	CASSVALPSYGYTF
TRBV5-4	TRBJ1-2	TRBD1	once	CASSPGQDLRGYTF
TRBV4-3	TRBJ1-5	TRBD1	.	CASSRDGTVNQPQHF
TRBV29-1	TRBJ1-2	.	.	CSDRTDNYGYTF
TRBV6-4	TRBJ1-3	.	.	CASRETPSGNTIYF
TRBV5-1	TRBJ2-2	.	.	CASSSGDTGELFF
TRBV6-1	TRBJ2-2	.	.	CASREAGETGELFF
TRBV19	TRBJ2-2	.	.	CASSSGGGSGELFF
TRBV28	TRBJ2-7	.	.	CASSLRPGHSYEQYF
TRBV5-1	TRBJ2-7	.	.	CASSVGTFLNSYEQYF
TRBV7-2	TRBJ2-2	TRBD1	.	CASSLLPGQGARNTGELFF
TRBV6-4	TRBJ1-5	.	.	CASSSESNQPQHF
TRBV7-2	TRBJ1-2	.	.	CASSPQPGSQSRGYTF
TRBV9	TRBJ1-3	.	once	CASSPREASGNTIYF
TRBV2	TRBJ1-2	TRBD1	.	CASSEEGQGVYGYTF
TRBV18	TRBJ1-1	.	.	CASSPDLLNTEAFF
TRBV6-5	TRBJ1-1	TRBD1	.	CASSYGQGSTEAFF
TRBV2	TRBJ1-2	.	.	CASGDIYGYTF
TRBV5-1	TRBJ2-7	.	.	CASMGTGQDEQYF